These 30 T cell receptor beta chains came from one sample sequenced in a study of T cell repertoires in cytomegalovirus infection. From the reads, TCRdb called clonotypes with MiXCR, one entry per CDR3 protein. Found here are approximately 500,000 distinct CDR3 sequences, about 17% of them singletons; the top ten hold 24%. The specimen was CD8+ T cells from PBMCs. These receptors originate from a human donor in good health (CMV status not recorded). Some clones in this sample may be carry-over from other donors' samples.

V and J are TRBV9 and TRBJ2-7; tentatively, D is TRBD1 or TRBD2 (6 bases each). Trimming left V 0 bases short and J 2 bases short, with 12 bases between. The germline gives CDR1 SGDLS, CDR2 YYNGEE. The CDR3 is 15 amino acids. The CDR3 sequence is CASSVGGGGTYEQYF. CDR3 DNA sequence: TGTGCCAGCAGCGTAGGAGGGGGAGGCACCTACGAGCAGTACTTC.

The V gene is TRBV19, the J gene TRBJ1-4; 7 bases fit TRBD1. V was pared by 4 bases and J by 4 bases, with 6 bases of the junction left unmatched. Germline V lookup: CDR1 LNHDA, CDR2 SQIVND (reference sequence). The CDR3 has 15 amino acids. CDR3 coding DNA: TGTGCCAGTAGTACCCCGGGACAGATTAATGAAAAACTGTTTTTT. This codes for CASSTPGQINEKLFF.

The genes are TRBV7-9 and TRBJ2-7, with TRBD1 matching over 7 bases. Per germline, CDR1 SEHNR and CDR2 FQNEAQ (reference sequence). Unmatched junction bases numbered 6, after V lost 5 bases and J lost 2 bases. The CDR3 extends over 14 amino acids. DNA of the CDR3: TGTGCCAGCAGCAAGACAGGGCGTACCTACGAGCAGTACTTC. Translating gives CASSKTGRTYEQYF. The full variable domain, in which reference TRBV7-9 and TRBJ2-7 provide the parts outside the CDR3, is DTGVSQNPRHKITKRGQNVTFRCDPISEHNRLYWYRQTLGQGPEFLTYFQNEAQLEKSRLLSDRFSAERPKGSFSTLEIQRTEQGDSAMYLCASSKTGRTYEQYFGPGTRLTVT.

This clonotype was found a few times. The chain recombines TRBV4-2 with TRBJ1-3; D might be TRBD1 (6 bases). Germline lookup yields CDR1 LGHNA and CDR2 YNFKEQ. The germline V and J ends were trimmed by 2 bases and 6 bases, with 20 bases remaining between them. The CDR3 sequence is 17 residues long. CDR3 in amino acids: CASSQPPDRALENTIYF. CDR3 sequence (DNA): TGTGCCAGCAGCCAACCCCCGGACAGAGCCTTAGAAAACACCATATATTTT.

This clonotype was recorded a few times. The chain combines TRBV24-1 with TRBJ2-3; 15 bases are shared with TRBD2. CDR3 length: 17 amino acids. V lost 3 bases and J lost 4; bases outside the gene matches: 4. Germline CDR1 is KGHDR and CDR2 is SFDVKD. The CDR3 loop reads CATSDGGLAGGPDTQYF. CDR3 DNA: TGTGCCACCAGTGATGGGGGACTAGCGGGGGGACCAGATACGCAGTATTTT.

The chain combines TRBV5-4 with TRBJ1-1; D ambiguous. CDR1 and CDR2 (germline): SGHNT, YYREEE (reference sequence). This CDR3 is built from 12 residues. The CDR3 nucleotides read TGTGCAAGCGGGAGGTGTGACTCTGAAGCTTTCTTT. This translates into CASGRCDSEAFF.

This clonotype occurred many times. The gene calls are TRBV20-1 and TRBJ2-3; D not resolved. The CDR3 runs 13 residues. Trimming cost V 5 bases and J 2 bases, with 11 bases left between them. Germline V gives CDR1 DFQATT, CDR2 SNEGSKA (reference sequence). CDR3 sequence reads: CSALGRDTDTQYF. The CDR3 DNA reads TGCAGTGCTCTAGGCCGAGACACAGATACGCAGTATTTT.

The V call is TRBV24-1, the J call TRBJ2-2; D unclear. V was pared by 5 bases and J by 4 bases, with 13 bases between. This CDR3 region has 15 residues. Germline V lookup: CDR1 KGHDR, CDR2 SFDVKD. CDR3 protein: CATSGKDGFTGELFF. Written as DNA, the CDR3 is TGTGCCACCAGTGGTAAAGATGGGTTCACCGGGGAGCTGTTTTTT.

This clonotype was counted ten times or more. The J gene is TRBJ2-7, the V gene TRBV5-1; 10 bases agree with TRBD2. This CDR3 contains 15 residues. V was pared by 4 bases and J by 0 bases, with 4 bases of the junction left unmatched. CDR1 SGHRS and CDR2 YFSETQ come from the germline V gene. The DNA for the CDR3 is TGCGCCAGCAGCCTAGCGGGGGAGAACTCCTACGAGCAGTACTTC. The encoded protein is CASSLAGENSYEQYF.

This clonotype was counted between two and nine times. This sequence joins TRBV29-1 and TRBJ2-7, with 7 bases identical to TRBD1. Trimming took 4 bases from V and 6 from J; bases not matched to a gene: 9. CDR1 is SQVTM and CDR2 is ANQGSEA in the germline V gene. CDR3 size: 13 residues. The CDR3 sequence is CSVALGQVTEQYF. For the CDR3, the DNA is TGCAGCGTTGCCCTTGGACAGGTTACCGAGCAGTACTTC.

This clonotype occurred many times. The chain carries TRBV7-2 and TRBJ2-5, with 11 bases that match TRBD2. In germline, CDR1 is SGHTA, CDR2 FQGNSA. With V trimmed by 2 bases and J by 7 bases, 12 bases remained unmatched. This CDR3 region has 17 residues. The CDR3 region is CASSLTSGGLESGTQYF. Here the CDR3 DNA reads TGTGCCAGCAGCTTAACTAGCGGGGGCCTAGAAAGCGGGACCCAGTACTTC.

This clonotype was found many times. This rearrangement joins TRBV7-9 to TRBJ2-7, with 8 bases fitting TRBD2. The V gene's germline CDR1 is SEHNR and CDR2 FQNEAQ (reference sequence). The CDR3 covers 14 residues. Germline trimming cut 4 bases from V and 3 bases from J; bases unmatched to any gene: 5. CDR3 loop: CASSSPGLVYEQYF. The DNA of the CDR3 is TGTGCCAGCAGCTCTCCGGGACTAGTCTACGAGCAGTACTTC.

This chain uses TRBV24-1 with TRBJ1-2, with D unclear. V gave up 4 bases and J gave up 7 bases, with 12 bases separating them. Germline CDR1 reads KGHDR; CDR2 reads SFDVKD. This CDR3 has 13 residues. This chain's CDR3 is CATSDHFRSGYTF. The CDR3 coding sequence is TGTGCCACCAGTGACCACTTTAGGAGTGGCTACACCTTC.

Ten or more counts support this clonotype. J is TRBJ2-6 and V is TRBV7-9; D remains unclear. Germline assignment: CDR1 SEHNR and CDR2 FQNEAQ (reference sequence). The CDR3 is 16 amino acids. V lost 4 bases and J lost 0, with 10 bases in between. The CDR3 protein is CASSSDWSSGANVLTF. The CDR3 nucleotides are TGTGCCAGCAGCTCCGACTGGAGCTCTGGGGCCAACGTCCTGACTTTC.

This chain's CDR3 is CASSEWDREYNSPLHF. CDR3 DNA: TGTGCCAGCAGTGAATGGGACAGGGAGTATAATTCACCCCTCCACTTT. This chain uses TRBV6-1 with TRBJ1-6, with 9 nucleotides matching TRBD1. CDR1 and CDR2 (germline): MNHNS, SASEGT. V gave up 2 bases and J gave up 4 bases; unmatched junction bases: 3. The CDR3 totals 16 residues.

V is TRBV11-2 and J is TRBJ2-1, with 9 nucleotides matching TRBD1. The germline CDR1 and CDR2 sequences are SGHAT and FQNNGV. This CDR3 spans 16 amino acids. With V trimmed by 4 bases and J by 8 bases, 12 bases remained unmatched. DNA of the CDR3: TGTGCCAGCAGCTCGATCCGCCGGGACAGGGTCCATGAGCAGTTCTTC. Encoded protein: CASSSIRRDRVHEQFF.

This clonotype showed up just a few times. DNA for the CDR3: TGTGCCAGCAGCCGTGGACCGAGAGGAGAGACCCAGTACTTC. Translated: CASSRGPRGETQYF. The J gene is TRBJ2-5, the V gene TRBV27; D not certain. Germline CDR1 MNHEY, CDR2 SMNVEV (reference sequence). V lost 6 bases to trimming and J lost 4 bases, with 15 bases between them. The CDR3 contains 14 residues.

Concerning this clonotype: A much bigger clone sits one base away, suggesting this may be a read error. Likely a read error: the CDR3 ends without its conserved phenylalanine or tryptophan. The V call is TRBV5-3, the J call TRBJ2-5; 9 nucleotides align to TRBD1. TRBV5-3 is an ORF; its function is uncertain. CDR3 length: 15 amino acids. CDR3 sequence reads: CASSLEGTGKETQYY. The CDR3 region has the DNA TGTGCCAGCAGCTTGGAAGGGACAGGGAAAGAGACCCAGTACTAC.

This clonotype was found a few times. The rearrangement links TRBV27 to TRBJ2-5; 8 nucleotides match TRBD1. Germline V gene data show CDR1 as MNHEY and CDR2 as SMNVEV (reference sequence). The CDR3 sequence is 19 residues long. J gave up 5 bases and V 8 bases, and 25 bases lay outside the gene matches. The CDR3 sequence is CASGTTASRQGQHRETQYF. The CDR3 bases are TGTGCCAGCGGCACAACCGCCAGCCGACAGGGGCAACACCGTGAGACCCAGTACTTC.

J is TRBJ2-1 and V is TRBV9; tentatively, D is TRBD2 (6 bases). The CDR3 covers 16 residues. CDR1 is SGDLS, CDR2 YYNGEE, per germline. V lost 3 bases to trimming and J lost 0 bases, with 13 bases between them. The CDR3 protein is CASSGRGAYSYNEQFF. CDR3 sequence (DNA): TGTGCCAGCAGCGGCCGCGGGGCCTACTCCTACAATGAGCAGTTCTTC.

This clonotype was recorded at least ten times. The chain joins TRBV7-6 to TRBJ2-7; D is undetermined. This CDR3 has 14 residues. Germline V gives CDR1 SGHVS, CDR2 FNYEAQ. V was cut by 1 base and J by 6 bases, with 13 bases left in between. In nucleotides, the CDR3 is TGTGCCAGCAGCTTAGAGTTTGGTCCGCGCGAGCAGTACTTC. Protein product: CASSLEFGPREQYF.

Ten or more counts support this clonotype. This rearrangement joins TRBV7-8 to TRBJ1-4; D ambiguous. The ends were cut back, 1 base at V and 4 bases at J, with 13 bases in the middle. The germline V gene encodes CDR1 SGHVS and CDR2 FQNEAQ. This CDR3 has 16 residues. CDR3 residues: CASSLEGSRINEKLFF. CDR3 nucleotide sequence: TGTGCCAGCAGCTTAGAGGGCAGCAGGATTAATGAAAAACTGTTTTTT.

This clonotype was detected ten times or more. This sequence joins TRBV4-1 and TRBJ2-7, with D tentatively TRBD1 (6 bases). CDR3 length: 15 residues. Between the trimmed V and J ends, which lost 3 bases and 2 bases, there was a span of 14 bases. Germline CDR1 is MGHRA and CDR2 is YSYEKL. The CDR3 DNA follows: TGCGCCAGCAGCCAGGAGACGGACAGCACCTACGAGCAGTACTTC. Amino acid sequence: CASSQETDSTYEQYF.

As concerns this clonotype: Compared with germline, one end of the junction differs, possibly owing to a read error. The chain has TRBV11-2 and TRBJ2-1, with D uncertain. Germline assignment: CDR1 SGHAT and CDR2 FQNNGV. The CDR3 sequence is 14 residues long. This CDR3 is CASSLVKNDKEPFF. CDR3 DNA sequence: TGTGCCAGCAGCTTAGTCAAGAATGACAAGGAGCCGTTCTTC.

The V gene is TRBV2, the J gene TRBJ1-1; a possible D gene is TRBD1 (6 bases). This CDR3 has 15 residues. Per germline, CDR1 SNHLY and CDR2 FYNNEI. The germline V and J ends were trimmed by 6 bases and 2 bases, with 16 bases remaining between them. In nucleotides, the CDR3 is TGTGCCAGCAGGAGCGAGGGGGGACTCAACACTGAAGCTTTCTTT. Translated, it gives CASRSEGGLNTEAFF.

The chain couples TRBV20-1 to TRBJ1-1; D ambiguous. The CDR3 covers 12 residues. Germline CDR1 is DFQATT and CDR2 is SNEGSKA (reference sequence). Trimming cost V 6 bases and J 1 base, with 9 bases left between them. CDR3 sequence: CSAADGNTEAFF. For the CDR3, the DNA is TGCAGTGCCGCAGACGGGAACACTGAAGCTTTCTTT.

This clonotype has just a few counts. CDR3 bases: TGTGCCAGCAGTTACCGGGCCTCCACCGGGGGCAATCAGCCCCAGCATTTT. This translates into CASSYRASTGGNQPQHF. This chain uses TRBV6-6 with TRBJ1-5, with D unclear. The germline CDR1 and CDR2 sequences are MNHNY and SVGAGI (reference sequence). The CDR3 totals 17 residues. Trimming removed 2 bases from V and 2 bases from J, with 16 bases in between.

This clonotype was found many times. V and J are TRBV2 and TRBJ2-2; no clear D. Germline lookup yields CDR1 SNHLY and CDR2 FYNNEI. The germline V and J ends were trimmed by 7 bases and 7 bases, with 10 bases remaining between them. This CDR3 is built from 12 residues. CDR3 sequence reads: CASIVESGELFF. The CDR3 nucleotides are TGTGCCAGCATTGTAGAAAGCGGGGAGCTGTTTTTT.

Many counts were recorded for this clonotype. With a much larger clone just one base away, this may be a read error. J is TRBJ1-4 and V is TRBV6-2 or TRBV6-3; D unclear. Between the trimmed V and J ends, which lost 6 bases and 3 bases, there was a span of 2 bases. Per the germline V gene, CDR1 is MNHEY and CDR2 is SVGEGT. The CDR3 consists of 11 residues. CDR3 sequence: CASSANEKLFF. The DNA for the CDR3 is TGTGCCAGCAGCGCTAATGAAAAACTGTTTTTT.

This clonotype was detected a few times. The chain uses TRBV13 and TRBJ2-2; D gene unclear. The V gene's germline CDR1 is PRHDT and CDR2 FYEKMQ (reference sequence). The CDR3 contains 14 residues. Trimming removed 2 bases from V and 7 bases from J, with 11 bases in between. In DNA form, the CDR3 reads TGTGCCAGCAGCTTAAAAGGGTTGAGCGGGGAGCTGTTTTTT. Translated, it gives CASSLKGLSGELFF.